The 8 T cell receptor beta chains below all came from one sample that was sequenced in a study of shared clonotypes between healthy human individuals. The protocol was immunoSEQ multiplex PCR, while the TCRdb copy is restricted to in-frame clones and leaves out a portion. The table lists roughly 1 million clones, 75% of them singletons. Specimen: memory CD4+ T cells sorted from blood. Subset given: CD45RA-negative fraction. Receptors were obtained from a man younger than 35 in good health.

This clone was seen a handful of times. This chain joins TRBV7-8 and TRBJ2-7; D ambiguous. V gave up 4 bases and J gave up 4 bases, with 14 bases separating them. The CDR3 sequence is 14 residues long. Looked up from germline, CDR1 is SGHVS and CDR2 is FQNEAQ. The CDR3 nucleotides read TGTGCCAGCAGCTCCCCCGGGTCACCATACGAGCAGTACTTC. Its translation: CASSSPGSPYEQYF.

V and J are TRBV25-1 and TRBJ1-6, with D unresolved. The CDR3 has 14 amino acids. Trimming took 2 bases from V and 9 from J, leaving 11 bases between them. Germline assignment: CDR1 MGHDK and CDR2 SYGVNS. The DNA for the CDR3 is TGTGCCAGCAGTGAAAAAGGGAACCCTTCACCCCTCCACTTT. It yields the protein CASSEKGNPSPLHF.

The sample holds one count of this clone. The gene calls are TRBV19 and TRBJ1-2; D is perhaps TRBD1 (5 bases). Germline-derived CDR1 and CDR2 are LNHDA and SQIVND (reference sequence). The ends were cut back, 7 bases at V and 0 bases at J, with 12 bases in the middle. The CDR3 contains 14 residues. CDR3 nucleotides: TGTGCCAGTACCACAGGTTTTACTAACTATGGCTACACCTTC. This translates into CASTTGFTNYGYTF. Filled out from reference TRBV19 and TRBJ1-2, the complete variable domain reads DGGITQSPKYLFRKEGQNVTLSCEQNLNHDAMYWYRQDPGQGLRLIYYSQIVNDFQKGDIAEGYSVSREKKESFPLTVTSAQKNPTAFYLCASTTGFTNYGYTFGSGTRLTVV.

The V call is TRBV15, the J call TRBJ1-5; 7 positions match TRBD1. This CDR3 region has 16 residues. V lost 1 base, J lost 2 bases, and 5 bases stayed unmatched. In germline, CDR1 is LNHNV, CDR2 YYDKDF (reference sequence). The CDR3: CATSRAGGKGNQPQHF. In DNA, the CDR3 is TGTGCCACCAGCAGAGCAGGGGGAAAGGGCAATCAGCCCCAGCATTTT.

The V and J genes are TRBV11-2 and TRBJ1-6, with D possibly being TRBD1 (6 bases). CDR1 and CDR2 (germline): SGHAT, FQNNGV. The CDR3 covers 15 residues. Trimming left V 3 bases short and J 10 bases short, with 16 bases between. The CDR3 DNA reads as TGTGCCAGCAGCTTCAGTACAGGGAAAGACTCACCCCTCCACTTT. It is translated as CASSFSTGKDSPLHF. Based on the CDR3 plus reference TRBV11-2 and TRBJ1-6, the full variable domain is EAGVAQSPRYKIIEKRQSVAFWCNPISGHATLYWYQQILGQGPKLLIQFQNNGVVDDSQLPKDRFSAERLKGVDSTLKIQPAKLEDSAVYLCASSFSTGKDSPLHFGNGTRLTVT.

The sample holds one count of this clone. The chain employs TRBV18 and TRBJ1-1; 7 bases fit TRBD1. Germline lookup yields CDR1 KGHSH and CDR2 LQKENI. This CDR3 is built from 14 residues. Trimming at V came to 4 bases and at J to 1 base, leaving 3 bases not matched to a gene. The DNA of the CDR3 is TGTGCCAGCTCACTGGGACAGAGGAACACTGAAGCTTTCTTT. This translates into CASSLGQRNTEAFF.

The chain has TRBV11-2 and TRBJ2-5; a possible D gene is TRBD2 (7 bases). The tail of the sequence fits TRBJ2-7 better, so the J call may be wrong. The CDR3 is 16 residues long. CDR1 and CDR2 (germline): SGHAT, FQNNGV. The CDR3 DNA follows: TGTGCCAGCAGCTTAGGGGGGGGCTTTAGCTCCTACGAGCAGTACTTC. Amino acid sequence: CASSLGGGFSSYEQYF.

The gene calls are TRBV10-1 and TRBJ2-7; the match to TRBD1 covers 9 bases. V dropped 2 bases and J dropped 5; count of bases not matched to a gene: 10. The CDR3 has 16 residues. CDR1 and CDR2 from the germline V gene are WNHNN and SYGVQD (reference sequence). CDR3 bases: TGCGCCAGCAGTGAGAAGATCGGGACAGGGAGTCACGAGCAGTACTTC. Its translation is CASSEKIGTGSHEQYF.